The present T cell receptor (beta chain) was sequenced within a study of cytomegalovirus exposure and HLA in healthy donors. A single count supports this clone. Its antigen remains unidentified. V shed 5 bases and J shed 0 bases, with 17 bases lying between them. The CDR3 sequence is 16 residues long. Germline values: CDR1 SEHNR, CDR2 FQNEAQ (reference sequence). Regarding the study as a whole: Analysis was carried out at a later point, and it linked a missense DCLRE1C variant to TCR beta V- and J-gene trimming. The study assumed roughly uniform donor sequencing depth for presence/absence analyses. Altogether, 150 to 200 TCR beta chains were recorded as cytomegalovirus-associated. Usually a TCR sequence was rare, but some public TCRs were found in many donors.

In the PCR, 60 Vbeta and 13 Jbeta primers were used. Data came from immunoSEQ multiplex PCR; TCRdb stores just in-frame clones and leaves some out. The sample shows 150,000 to 200,000 clones, 68% of them seen only once. The rearrangement joins TRBV7-9 to TRBJ2-7, with a weak D call TRBD2 (6 bases). This receptor was identified in a man aged 50 to 60 in good health and CMV-seronegative. Sequenced input: PBMCs. CDR3 in amino acids: CASSPLGGLLSYEQYF. CDR3 in DNA: TGTGCCAGCAGCCCCCTGGGGGGACTCCTCTCCTACGAGCAGTACTTC.